The T cell receptor (beta chain) described here comes from a study of blood T cell repertoires in COVID-19. Study details: From the United States, Italy and Spain came samples of acute and convalescent COVID-19. Sample material is recorded as cDNA or gDNA derived from T cells, B-cell-depleted T cells, or PBMCs.

Authors' analysis steps: Amplification from reference gene primers served as the basis for estimated nucleated cell counts. Here immunoSEQ multiplex PCR was the method, and the copy in TCRdb shows in-frame clones only, minus some. That table gives V, J and clone size, and the DNA gave D and trimming. The repertoire includes roughly 110,000 clones, approximately 84% of them detected once, and roughly 4.6% sits in the top ten. V shed 2 bases and J shed 4 bases, with 6 bases lying between them. Germline V lookup: CDR1 MNHEY, CDR2 SMNVEV (reference sequence). The length of the CDR3 is 13 residues. V usage is TRBV27 and J usage is TRBJ1-5; D gene unclear. Material: peripheral blood. This receptor was identified in a human donor in a cohort sampled during active COVID-19. The DNA for the CDR3 is TGTGCCAGCAGTTTAAACAGAAATCAGCCCCAGCATTTT. It is translated as CASSLNRNQPQHF.